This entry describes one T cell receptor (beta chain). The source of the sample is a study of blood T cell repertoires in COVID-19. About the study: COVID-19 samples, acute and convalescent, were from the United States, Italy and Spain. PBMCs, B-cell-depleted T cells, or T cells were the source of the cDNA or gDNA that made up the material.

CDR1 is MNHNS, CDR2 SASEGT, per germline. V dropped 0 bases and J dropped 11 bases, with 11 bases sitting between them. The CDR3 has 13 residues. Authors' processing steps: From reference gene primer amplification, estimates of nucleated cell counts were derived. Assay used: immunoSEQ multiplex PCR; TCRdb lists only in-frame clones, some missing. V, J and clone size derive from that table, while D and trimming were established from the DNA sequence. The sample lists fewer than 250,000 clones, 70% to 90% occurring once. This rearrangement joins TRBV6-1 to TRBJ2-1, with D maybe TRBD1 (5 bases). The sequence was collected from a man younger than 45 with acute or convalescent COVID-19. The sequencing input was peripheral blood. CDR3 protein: CASSEAPDRKQFF. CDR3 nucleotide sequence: TGTGCCAGCAGTGAAGCCCCTGACAGAAAGCAGTTCTTC.